The 25 T cell receptor beta chains reported below all come from one sample, sequenced in a study of control samples from healthy donors and cancer patients. The protocol was immunoSEQ multiplex PCR, while the TCRdb copy is restricted to in-frame clones and leaves out a portion. The table records 75,000 to 100,000 clones, more than 85% of them present only once. The sample comprised blood. Receptors were obtained from a woman in her 50s in good health.

This clone was observed a handful of times. The CDR3: CASSYSSGANVLTF. Here the CDR3 DNA reads TGTGCCAGCAGTTACAGCTCTGGGGCCAACGTCCTGACTTTC. The chain carries TRBV6-2 or TRBV6-3 and TRBJ2-6, with D uncertain. Deletions cut 2 bases from V and 0 bases from J, with 2 bases between. The CDR3 loop spans 14 amino acids. Germline CDR1 reads MNHEY; CDR2 reads SVGEGT.

The chain has TRBV5-5 and TRBJ2-5; tentatively, D is TRBD1 or TRBD2 (5 bases each). The ends were cut back, 1 base at V and 4 bases at J, with 17 bases in the middle. From germline, CDR1 is SGHKS and CDR2 YYEKEE (reference sequence). The CDR3 loop spans 16 amino acids. The CDR3 coding sequence is TGTGCCAGCAGCTTGAGTCGGGCCTCGGGGCGAGAGACCCAGTACTTC. It codes for CASSLSRASGRETQYF.

The chain employs TRBV2 and TRBJ2-2; tentative D call: TRBD1 (6 bases). CDR1 is SNHLY and CDR2 is FYNNEI in the germline V gene. The CDR3 length is 15 residues. V lost 6 bases and J 3 bases, leaving 14 bases between the germline ends. CDR3 nucleotide sequence: TGTGCCAGCAGCAACCCGGGACACTACACCGGGGAGCTGTTTTTT. Its protein is CASSNPGHYTGELFF.

The chain is built from TRBV7-6 and TRBJ2-7, with D perhaps matching TRBD1 or TRBD2 (5 bases each). Between the trimmed V and J ends, which lost 5 bases and 3 bases, there was a span of 20 bases. Per the germline V gene, CDR1 is SGHVS and CDR2 is FNYEAQ. CDR3 length equals 16 residues. The CDR3 reads CASSPGPPASYYEQYF. Written as DNA, the CDR3 is TGTGCCAGCAGCCCGGGGCCTCCGGCCTCATACTACGAGCAGTACTTC.

V and J are TRBV5-1 and TRBJ1-4, with a tentative D call TRBD1 (5 bases). V was clipped by 4 bases and J by 2 bases, with 9 bases between them. Germline V CDR1 and CDR2: SGHRS, YFSETQ. This CDR3 comprises 14 residues. The CDR3 coding sequence is TGCGCCAGCAGCCACGACAGCACTAATGAAAAACTGTTTTTT. It specifies CASSHDSTNEKLFF. Complete variable domain (other parts from reference TRBV5-1 and TRBJ1-4): KAGVTQTPRYLIKTRGQQVTLSCSPISGHRSVSWYQQTPGQGLQFLFEYFSETQRNKGNFPGRFSGRQFSNSRSEMNVSTLELGDSALYLCASSHDSTNEKLFFGSGTQLSVL.

This clone was picked up a small number of times. The genes are TRBV5-1 and TRBJ2-5; 8 bases are shared with TRBD2. J lost 1 base, V lost 4 bases, and 3 bases had no gene match. CDR3 length equals 14 residues. CDR1 is SGHRS, CDR2 YFSETQ, per germline. This CDR3 reads CASSLTSAQETQYF. In DNA, the CDR3 is TGCGCCAGCAGCCTGACTAGCGCCCAAGAGACCCAGTACTTC.

This clone was counted a few times. The genes are TRBV19 and TRBJ2-4; 10 bases agree with TRBD2. CDR1 is LNHDA, CDR2 SQIVND, per germline (reference sequence). The V and J ends lost 4 bases and 7 bases, in that order; junction bases with no gene match: 10. CDR3 length: 16 residues. Here the CDR3 DNA reads TGTGCCAGTAGTACCCTAGCGGGAGAGGTCGGGAACATTCAGTACTTC. Encoded protein: CASSTLAGEVGNIQYF.

The CDR3 sequence is CASSLVIGDQPQHF. The DNA of the CDR3 is TGTGCCAGCAGCTTGGTAATAGGGGATCAGCCCCAGCATTTT. The chain is built from TRBV5-5 and TRBJ1-5; TRBD1 might be the D (5 bases). Germline assignment: CDR1 SGHKS and CDR2 YYEKEE (reference sequence). The CDR3 has 14 residues. Trimming removed 0 bases at V and 5 bases at J, with 9 bases between.

The chain joins TRBV28 to TRBJ1-3; D unclear. Germline V CDR1 and CDR2: MDHEN, SYDVKM. There are 16 residues in the CDR3. V lost 5 bases and J lost 0, with 14 bases in between. The CDR3 nucleotides read TGTGCCAGCAGTCTAGGAGGGCAGATCTCTGGAAACACCATATATTTT. It encodes CASSLGGQISGNTIYF.

This clone was detected only a few times. The genes are TRBV7-3 and TRBJ2-7, with a weak D call TRBD2 (7 bases). The ends were cut back, 11 bases at V and 3 bases at J, with 17 bases in the middle. Germline V gives CDR1 SGHTA, CDR2 FQGTGA. This CDR3 is built from 13 residues. CDR3 region: CASTPGGLYEQYF. Here the CDR3 DNA reads TGTGCCTCGACACCGGGGGGCCTCTACGAGCAGTACTTC. Full variable domain (outside the CDR3, taken from reference TRBV7-3 and TRBJ2-7): GAGVSQTPSNKVTEKGKYVELRCDPISGHTALYWYRQSLGQGPEFLIYFQGTGAADDSGLPNDRFFAVRPEGSVSTLKIQRTERGDSAVYLCASTPGGLYEQYFGPGTRLTVT.

The V call is TRBV5-1, the J call TRBJ2-5; 7 bases are shared with TRBD1. After removal of 1 base from V and 1 base from J, the junction contained 10 bases not matched to a gene. This CDR3 region has 17 residues. CDR1 and CDR2 from the germline V gene are SGHRS and YFSETQ. In DNA form, the CDR3 reads TGCGCCAGCAGCTTGTGGTTGGGACAGTCTCCCCAAGAGACCCAGTACTTC. It is translated as CASSLWLGQSPQETQYF.

The chain links TRBV4-2 to TRBJ2-7, with D perhaps TRBD2 (5 bases). V was shortened by 5 bases and J by 2 bases, with 13 bases between the two germline ends. The CDR3 consists of 14 residues. CDR1 and CDR2 (germline): LGHNA, YNFKEQ. The CDR3 protein is CASSSHREPYEQYF. As DNA, the CDR3 is TGTGCCAGCAGCTCCCACCGGGAACCCTACGAGCAGTACTTC.

The rearrangement joins TRBV4-2 to TRBJ1-2, with D tentatively TRBD1 (6 bases). Between the trimmed V and J ends, which lost 1 base and 2 bases, there was a span of 26 bases. The CDR3 has 20 residues. Germline V gene data show CDR1 as LGHNA and CDR2 as YNFKEQ. CDR3 coding DNA: TGTGCCAGCAGCCAAGCCAATTCCGCGGCAGGGGTTTCGGGGAACTATGGCTACACCTTC. Encoded protein: CASSQANSAAGVSGNYGYTF.

The count of this clone is one. J is TRBJ2-7 and V is TRBV11-2; D is unclear. Trimming cost V 5 bases and J 2 bases, with 10 bases left between them. The CDR3 runs to 13 residues. CDR1 is SGHAT and CDR2 is FQNNGV in the germline V gene. The CDR3 protein is CASSPAYTYEQYF. The DNA of the CDR3 is TGTGCCAGCAGCCCCGCCTATACCTACGAGCAGTACTTC.

The rearrangement uses TRBV4-1 and TRBJ1-1, with D perhaps TRBD1 (5 bases). Germline V lookup: CDR1 MGHRA, CDR2 YSYEKL. This CDR3 spans 13 amino acids. V lost 4 bases and J 1 base, leaving 7 bases between the germline ends. The CDR3 loop is CASSRDENTEAFF. The CDR3 nucleotides read TGCGCCAGCAGCCGGGACGAGAACACTGAAGCTTTCTTT.

This clone was seen only a few times. This chain joins TRBV7-6 and TRBJ1-5, with D hard to call. Germline values: CDR1 SGHVS, CDR2 FNYEAQ. The germline V and J ends were trimmed by 3 bases and 5 bases, with 11 bases remaining between them. This CDR3 region has 14 residues. As DNA, the CDR3 is TGTGCCAGCAGCTTGAGAAGAGGGCATCAGCCCCAGCATTTT. This translates into CASSLRRGHQPQHF.

The genes are TRBV7-2 and TRBJ2-7, with D perhaps assigned TRBD1 or TRBD2 (6 bases each). This CDR3 region has 15 residues. Germline-derived CDR1 and CDR2 are SGHTA and FQGNSA. The V end lost 3 bases, the J end lost 4 bases, and 16 bases lay between the germline ends. The chain's CDR3 is CASSLRGDSTYEQYF. The CDR3 DNA is TGTGCCAGCAGCTTGAGGGGGGACTCTACGTACGAGCAGTACTTC.

The V call is TRBV6-5, the J call TRBJ2-7, with D possibly TRBD2 on 5 matching bases. Deletions cut 7 bases from V and 3 bases from J, with 13 bases between. The CDR3 is made up of 13 amino acids. Per germline, CDR1 MNHEY and CDR2 SVGAGI. CDR3 sequence (DNA): TGTGCCAGCACCGGTGGACTCAGCTACGAGCAGTACTTC. Translated: CASTGGLSYEQYF.

The chain uses TRBV11-3 and TRBJ1-2; TRBD1 agrees at 9 bases. Germline CDR1 SGHNT, CDR2 YENEEA. After removal of 7 bases from V and 8 bases from J, the junction contained 11 bases not matched to a gene. The CDR3 is 14 residues long. DNA of the CDR3: TGTGCCAGCACCGGGACAGGGTGGTTTGACGGCTACACCTTC. Its protein is CASTGTGWFDGYTF.

The V gene is TRBV5-6, the J gene TRBJ1-2; D is unclear. Deletions cut 0 bases from V and 11 bases from J, with 14 bases between. CDR1 is SGHDT and CDR2 is YYEEEE in the germline V gene. The CDR3 spans 13 residues. The CDR3 protein is CASSLVQMGAYTF. For the CDR3, the DNA is TGTGCCAGCAGCTTGGTACAAATGGGTGCATACACCTTC.

The genes are TRBV9 and TRBJ2-3, with a weak D call TRBD2 (6 bases). V lost 2 bases, J lost 2 bases, and 9 bases lay in between. Germline-derived CDR1 and CDR2 are SGDLS and YYNGEE. This CDR3 is 14 amino acids long. CDR3 residues: CASSVSSVTDTQYF. CDR3 sequence (DNA): TGTGCCAGCAGCGTGTCTAGCGTCACAGATACGCAGTATTTT.

J is TRBJ2-7 and V is TRBV19, with 8 bases lining up with TRBD1. V was pared by 6 bases and J by 3 bases, with 10 bases of the junction left unmatched. From germline, CDR1 is LNHDA and CDR2 SQIVND (reference sequence). CDR3 length: 15 residues. As DNA, the CDR3 is TGTGCCAGTAGGGGAGGACAGGGAATAGGCTACGAGCAGTACTTC. Translating it yields CASRGGQGIGYEQYF.

This chain joins TRBV5-6 and TRBJ2-3; D gene ambiguous. The CDR3 contains 16 residues. Trimming left V 2 bases short and J 1 base short, with 14 bases between. CDR1 and CDR2 from the germline V gene are SGHDT and YYEEEE. The CDR3 spells CASSFSGPLGTDTQYF. As DNA, the CDR3 is TGTGCCAGCAGCTTCTCCGGGCCCCTCGGCACAGATACGCAGTATTTT.

The rearrangement links TRBV3-1 (or the pseudogene TRBV3-2) to TRBJ2-3, with TRBD2 identical over 10 bases. The ends lost 4 bases at V and 4 bases at J; junction bases unmatched: 14. Germline values: CDR1 LGHDT, CDR2 YNNKEL (reference sequence). The CDR3 spans 18 residues. CDR3 DNA sequence: TGTGCCAGCAGCCCTTGGGATAGCGGGAGGCTACTCCCAGATACGCAGTATTTT. This sequence encodes CASSPWDSGRLLPDTQYF.

This clone was detected once. The V call is TRBV29-1, the J call TRBJ1-1; 7 bases match TRBD1. V shed 7 bases and J 0 bases; nucleotides not matched to a gene: 2. From germline, CDR1 is SQVTM and CDR2 ANQGSEA. The CDR3 length is 12 residues. CDR3 sequence (DNA): TGCAGCGGGGGACAGATGAACACTGAAGCTTTCTTT. Encoded protein: CSGGQMNTEAFF.